The present entry profiles one T cell receptor beta chain with its context. Its target is not known. The sample originates from a study of T cell responses to AZD1222 COVID-19 vaccine. Whole-study results and caveats: Nearly half of spike-specific TCRs reportedly target variant regions that are unmutated in the B.1.351 and B.1.1.7 variants.

Using immunoSEQ multiplex PCR, the repertoire was profiled, and TCRdb retains in-frame clones only, with some absent. The table records around 140,000 clones, approximately 85% of them present only once. V dropped 3 bases and J dropped 0 bases, with 12 bases sitting between them. The CDR3 loop spans 15 amino acids. Germline CDR1 reads MDHEN; CDR2 reads SYDVKM. V is TRBV28 and J is TRBJ2-7; the D gene could be TRBD1 or TRBD2 (7 bases each). The TCR comes from an adult in good health. Source: peripheral blood, taken on day 0 of AZD1222 vaccination. The CDR3 region is CASSLGGGSSYEQYF. DNA of the CDR3: TGTGCCAGCAGTTTGGGAGGGGGCAGCTCCTACGAGCAGTACTTC. Filled out from reference TRBV28 and TRBJ2-7, the complete variable domain reads DVKVTQSSRYLVKRTGEKVFLECVQDMDHENMFWYRQDPGLGLRLIYFSYDVKMKEKGDIPEGYSVSREKKERFSLILESASTNQTSMYLCASSLGGGSSYEQYFGPGTRLTVT.